The 5 T cell receptor beta chains below come from one sample, sequenced in a study of Tregs in tolerant kidney transplant recipients (dated by TCRdb to between 2019 and 2020). According to the study, the label for this sample's time point signals: blood sample drawn before combined kidney and bone marrow transplant. The library relied on the immunoSEQ multiplex PCR assay. The clones in this table, taken by TCRdb from immuneACCESS, are in-frame only. Not every clone is retained; where verified, under half of the shortfall comes from an unresolved V gene, and the cause of the rest is unknown. Here the sample has about 110,000 clones; 90% occur a single time. Approximately 0.3% of the sample belongs to the ten largest clones. This specimen was CD4+ T cells from blood, taken before the transplant. These receptors all stem from a human donor who received a combined kidney and bone marrow transplant.

The V and J genes are TRBV4-1 and TRBJ2-5; no reliable D call. The CDR3 runs to 16 residues. CDR1 and CDR2 (germline): MGHRA, YSYEKL. V shed 1 base and J shed 2 bases, with 14 bases lying between them. CDR3 nucleotide sequence: TGCGCCAGCAGCCAAGGGGCTGTTAGGTCACAAGAGACCCAGTACTTC. Amino acid sequence: CASSQGAVRSQETQYF.

This chain links TRBV14 with TRBJ1-1; D perhaps matches TRBD1 (5 bases). V was pared by 4 bases and J by 10 bases, with 19 bases between. The CDR3 runs to 14 residues. CDR1 and CDR2 (germline): SGHDN, FVKESK. The CDR3 sequence: CASSRRGGGDVAFF. The CDR3 nucleotides read TGTGCCAGCAGCCGCCGGGGCGGGGGTGATGTAGCTTTCTTT.

The genes are TRBV2 and TRBJ1-1; D perhaps matches TRBD1 (5 bases). V was shortened by 7 bases and J by 5 bases, with 20 bases between the two germline ends. The germline V gene has CDR1 SNHLY and CDR2 FYNNEI. The length of the CDR3 is 15 residues. The CDR3 here is CASTMLGGGSTEAFF. As DNA, the CDR3 is TGTGCCAGCACTATGCTCGGGGGGGGATCAACTGAAGCTTTCTTT.

This chain connects TRBV18 to TRBJ1-4; 10 bases map to TRBD1. CDR3 length: 14 amino acids. V lost 5 bases to trimming and J lost 8 bases; unmatched junction nucleotides: 5. CDR1 KGHSH and CDR2 LQKENI come from the germline V gene. CDR3 residues: CASSTGTGVEKLFF. The DNA of the CDR3 is TGTGCCAGCTCAACCGGGACAGGGGTGGAAAAACTGTTTTTT.

In this sample, this clone turned up once. The rearrangement uses TRBV5-6 and TRBJ2-3; TRBD1 aligns across 8 bases. Trimming took 3 bases from V and 3 from J; bases not matched to a gene: 6. This CDR3 has 15 amino acids. Germline CDR1 reads SGHDT; CDR2 reads YYEEEE. CDR3 sequence reads: CASSSRTGKTDTQYF. CDR3 DNA: TGTGCCAGCAGCTCCAGGACAGGGAAGACAGATACGCAGTATTTT.